This T cell receptor (beta chain) was retrieved from a study of regulatory T cells in long-lasting Graves disease. The germline V gene encodes CDR1 SGHRS and CDR2 YFSETQ. V lost 0 bases and J 2 bases, leaving 12 bases between the germline ends. The CDR3 covers 15 residues. This clonotype has only a few counts. Libraries of TCR beta came from iRepertoire HTBI primers plus Arm-PCR of CDR3 regions. TCRdb used MiXCR to reprocess the multiplex PCR reads, holding one entry per CDR3 protein. This table holds hundreds of thousands of distinct CDR3 sequences, 21% found once. As for time point: persistent/refractory GD, antithyroid drugs over 5 years with positive TRAb. Preparation of the TCR library used RNA extracted from PBMCs.

The sequence was collected from a female donor with Graves disease. The genes are TRBV5-1 and TRBJ2-7, with D unclear. Sequenced material: peripheral blood mononuclear cells (PBMCs), taken when the disease was refractory, from a patient treated with antithyroid drugs. CDR3 region: CASSLVVGTTYEQYF. The CDR3 DNA reads as TGCGCCAGCAGCTTGGTGGTGGGAACCACCTACGAGCAGTACTTC.